The 18 T cell receptor beta chains reported below all come from one sample, sequenced in a study of T cell responses to AZD1222 COVID-19 vaccine. Produced via immunoSEQ multiplex PCR; TCRdb's table is partial and in-frame only. The repertoire holds some 180,000 clones, with approximately 93% as singletons. Source: peripheral blood, taken 28 days after the second AZD1222 dose. These receptors came from an adult who received the AZD1222 COVID-19 vaccine.

The CDR3 spells CASSPSGLAGSGELFF. In DNA, the CDR3 is TGTGCCAGTAGTCCCTCCGGACTAGCGGGGTCCGGGGAGCTGTTTTTT. This chain joins TRBV19 and TRBJ2-2; 12 bases are a match to TRBD2. CDR3 length: 16 amino acids. Germline V gene sequence: CDR1 LNHDA, CDR2 SQIVND (reference sequence). The junction had 7 bases not matched to a gene; V was cut back by 5 bases and J by 6 bases.

The CDR3 loop is CASSLRAFTGELFF. CDR3 coding DNA: TGTGCCAGCAGCTTAAGGGCCTTCACCGGGGAGCTGTTTTTT. The rearrangement joins TRBV11-3 to TRBJ2-2; no clear D gene. Trimming left V 2 bases short and J 4 bases short, with 8 bases between. Germline lookup yields CDR1 SGHNT and CDR2 YENEEA. The CDR3 is made up of 14 amino acids.

J is TRBJ2-1 and V is TRBV11-2; a weak D match, TRBD2 (5 bases). The CDR3 has 13 residues. Germline loops: CDR1 SGHAT, CDR2 FQNNGV. Trimming stripped 5 bases from V and 6 bases from J, with 11 bases between. The CDR3 coding sequence is TGTGCCAGCAGCCCGGGGTCGCCCAATGAGCAGTTCTTC. As protein: CASSPGSPNEQFF.

V and J are TRBV23-1 and TRBJ2-3, with D perhaps matching TRBD2 (6 bases). TRBV23-1 is an ORF, with its function uncertain. The V end lost 1 base, the J end lost 2 bases, and 22 bases lay between the germline ends. The CDR3 runs 19 residues. The CDR3 coding sequence is TGCGCCAGCAGTCAATTTGGGAATTTGGGGGACTTATACACAGATACGCAGTATTTT. It encodes CASSQFGNLGDLYTDTQYF.

The V call is TRBV10-3, the J call TRBJ2-3; 9 bases are shared with TRBD2. V shed 3 bases and J 0 bases; nucleotides not matched to a gene: 7. Germline V lookup: CDR1 ENHRY, CDR2 SYGVKD. The CDR3 is 17 residues long. DNA for the CDR3: TGTGCCATCAGTGACCCTCGGACTAGCGCTAGCACAGATACGCAGTATTTT. Its protein is CAISDPRTSASTDTQYF.

This clone has more than one count but fewer than ten. The gene calls are TRBV5-1 and TRBJ2-7; D call uncertain. The V end lost 5 bases, the J end lost 1 base, and 10 bases lay between the germline ends. The CDR3 spans 13 residues. In germline, CDR1 is SGHRS, CDR2 YFSETQ. In DNA, the CDR3 is TGCGCCAGCAGGAGTGACTTGTCCTACGAGCAGTACTTC. Its protein product is CASRSDLSYEQYF.

V usage is TRBV4-3 and J usage is TRBJ1-5, with 8 nucleotides matching TRBD1. V lost 0 bases, J lost 0 bases, and 10 bases stayed unmatched. The CDR3 sequence is 19 residues long. Germline lookup yields CDR1 LGHNA and CDR2 YSLEER. CDR3 region: CASSQDSDRAPCSNQPQHF. The CDR3 nucleotides read TGCGCCAGCAGCCAAGACTCGGACAGGGCCCCTTGTAGCAATCAGCCCCAGCATTTT.

The rearrangement links TRBV4-2 to TRBJ2-7; TRBD2 is a possible D gene (5 bases). Per germline, CDR1 LGHNA and CDR2 YNFKEQ. The CDR3 is 16 residues long. Trimming shortened V by 4 bases and J by 2 bases, and 18 bases separated the two germline ends. The CDR3 spells CASSPSRASSTYEQYF. The CDR3 coding sequence is TGTGCCAGCAGCCCCTCGCGGGCTAGCTCTACCTACGAGCAGTACTTC.

The rearrangement uses TRBV6-5 and TRBJ1-3, with D tentatively TRBD1 (5 bases). Germline V gene data show CDR1 as MNHEY and CDR2 as SVGAGI. Trimming removed 2 bases at V and 0 bases at J, with 11 bases between. The CDR3 has 16 amino acids. The CDR3 DNA follows: TGTGCCAGCAGTTACCTCCAGGGCAGCTCTGGAAACACCATATATTTT. As protein: CASSYLQGSSGNTIYF.

This chain uses TRBV5-1 with TRBJ2-1; D remains unclear. The CDR3 has 15 residues. Trimming stripped 4 bases from V and 1 base from J, with 12 bases between. CDR1 SGHRS and CDR2 YFSETQ come from the germline V gene. CDR3 sequence reads: CASSPSPQSYNEQFF. CDR3 DNA sequence: TGCGCCAGCAGCCCGTCCCCCCAATCCTACAATGAGCAGTTCTTC.

The chain couples TRBV9 to TRBJ1-1; D gene uncertain. Trimming stripped 6 bases from V and 1 base from J, with 16 bases between. The germline V gene has CDR1 SGDLS and CDR2 YYNGEE. The CDR3 length is 15 residues. DNA for the CDR3: TGTGCCAGCACCCCGCGGGATTTGGGGAACACTGAAGCTTTCTTT. Translation: CASTPRDLGNTEAFF.

The chain is built from TRBV5-6 and TRBJ2-1, with unresolved D. Per the germline V gene, CDR1 is SGHDT and CDR2 is YYEEEE. The V gene lost 2 bases and the J gene lost 10 bases, with 13 bases spanning the gap. CDR3 length: 13 amino acids. CDR3 in DNA: TGTGCCAGCAGCTTATATTTATCACAGGAGCAGTTCTTC. Translated: CASSLYLSQEQFF.

On this clone: This sample also contains other DNA sequences that code for the same CDR3. The rearrangement links TRBV6-5 to TRBJ1-2; possible D gene TRBD1, 6 bases. V dropped 11 bases and J dropped 5 bases, with 12 bases sitting between them. The CDR3 contains 11 residues. CDR1 MNHEY and CDR2 SVGAGI come from the germline V gene. DNA for the CDR3: TGTGCCGCCGGGACACAGTATGGCTACACCTTC. Its translation: CAAGTQYGYTF.

This chain joins TRBV6-5 and TRBJ1-3; 7 bases align to TRBD1. V was pared by 7 bases and J by 4 bases, with 10 bases of the junction left unmatched. Germline V gene sequence: CDR1 MNHEY, CDR2 SVGAGI. CDR3 length: 15 amino acids. CDR3 amino acids: CASTSPTGPGNTIYF. The CDR3, as DNA: TGTGCCAGCACTTCGCCGACAGGGCCAGGAAACACCATATATTTT.

This chain uses TRBV4-2 with TRBJ1-1, with 7 bases fitting TRBD1. This CDR3 has 14 amino acids. Germline V CDR1 and CDR2: LGHNA, YNFKEQ. The V and J ends lost 1 base and 7 bases, in that order; junction bases with no gene match: 6. CDR3 amino acids: CASSQVEGQDEAFF. CDR3 in DNA: TGTGCCAGCAGCCAAGTAGAAGGACAGGATGAAGCTTTCTTT.

This clone was observed a few times. V and J are TRBV3-1 (or the pseudogene TRBV3-2) and TRBJ2-7, with TRBD2 identical over 10 bases. The junction had 8 bases not matched to a gene; V was cut back by 7 bases and J by 2 bases. CDR1 LGHDT and CDR2 YNNKEL come from the germline V gene (reference sequence). The length of the CDR3 is 15 residues. The CDR3 DNA reads TGTGCCAGCACCCGGAGCCTAGCGGGAGCCTACGAGCAGTACTTC. Amino acid sequence: CASTRSLAGAYEQYF.

V and J are TRBV5-4 and TRBJ2-4; TRBD1 might be the D (6 bases). This CDR3 contains 16 residues. Germline loops: CDR1 SGHNT, CDR2 YYREEE (reference sequence). The V gene lost 4 bases and the J gene lost 0 bases, with 14 bases spanning the gap. The CDR3 region has the DNA TGTGCCAGCAGCCTAGGACAGACTTTAGCCAAAAACATTCAGTACTTC. It yields the protein CASSLGQTLAKNIQYF. The complete variable domain, with remaining parts taken from reference TRBV5-4 and TRBJ2-4, reads ETGVTQSPTHLIKTRGQQVTLRCSSQSGHNTVSWYQQALGQGPQFIFQYYREEENGRGNFPPRFSGLQFPNYSSELNVNALELDDSALYLCASSLGQTLAKNIQYFGAGTRLSVL.

The J gene is TRBJ1-4, the V gene TRBV6-1, with TRBD1 matching over 8 bases. This CDR3 spans 20 amino acids. The V and J ends lost 2 bases and 1 base, in that order; junction bases with no gene match: 15. In germline, CDR1 is MNHNS, CDR2 SASEGT. In nucleotides, the CDR3 is TGTGCCAGCAGTGAATTCCCTGCAGGGGGCGAATTCCGAACTAATGAAAAACTGTTTTTT. Translated, it gives CASSEFPAGGEFRTNEKLFF.